Below are 9 T cell receptor beta chains sequenced from a single sample in a study of cytomegalovirus exposure and HLA in healthy donors. Use of 60 Vbeta and 13 Jbeta primers characterized the PCR. Method: immunoSEQ multiplex PCR; TCRdb's copy keeps in-frame clones and lacks some. Of some 170,000 clones detected, less than 80% appear once; the ten largest clones hold about 2.2%. The sample taken for sequencing was PBMCs. These receptors originate from a man aged 40-50 years in good health and CMV-seronegative.

This chain links TRBV5-1 with TRBJ2-2, with D possibly matching TRBD2 (5 bases). The CDR3 contains 16 residues. Germline V gene sequence: CDR1 SGHRS, CDR2 YFSETQ. The V gene lost 4 bases and the J gene lost 0 bases, with 13 bases spanning the gap. CDR3 loop: CASSHGLIANTGELFF. The CDR3 DNA follows: TGCGCCAGCAGCCATGGACTGATCGCGAACACCGGGGAGCTGTTTTTT.

The chain couples TRBV6-5 to TRBJ2-2, with D perhaps TRBD1 (5 bases). The CDR3 covers 13 residues. The germline V gene encodes CDR1 MNHEY and CDR2 SVGAGI. V was shortened by 6 bases and J by 6 bases, with 11 bases between the two germline ends. The CDR3 sequence is CASRRTRSGELFF. CDR3 DNA: TGTGCCAGCAGGCGGACAAGGTCCGGGGAGCTGTTTTTT.

This clone is a singleton in its sample. J is TRBJ2-7 and V is TRBV2; TRBD1 is a possible D gene (6 bases). The CDR3 extends over 15 amino acids. CDR1 is SNHLY and CDR2 is FYNNEI in the germline V gene. V gave up 8 bases and J gave up 0 bases, with 17 bases separating them. In DNA form, the CDR3 reads TGTGCCAGCTCTTTGGGACATTCGAGCTCCTACGAGCAGTACTTC. This codes for CASSLGHSSSYEQYF.

The genes are TRBV19 and TRBJ2-3, with 10 bases identical to TRBD2. CDR3 length: 16 amino acids. J lost 5 bases, V lost 5 bases, and 10 bases had no gene match. The V gene's germline CDR1 is LNHDA and CDR2 SQIVND (reference sequence). CDR3: CASSPKLAGLLDTQYF. The CDR3 region has the DNA TGTGCCAGTAGTCCAAAACTAGCGGGACTATTAGATACGCAGTATTTT.

This clone was observed a handful of times. This chain links TRBV5-5 with TRBJ1-1; 8 nucleotides align to TRBD1. The CDR3 has 12 residues. Germline loops: CDR1 SGHKS, CDR2 YYEKEE (reference sequence). Trimming removed 3 bases from V and 8 bases from J; junction bases left unmatched: 3. DNA for the CDR3: TGTGCCAGCAGCTGGGGACAGGACGAAGCTTTCTTT. Its protein is CASSWGQDEAFF.

This clone was detected only a few times. This chain uses TRBV11-1 with TRBJ1-2, with 8 bases aligning to TRBD1. Per germline, CDR1 SGHAT and CDR2 FQDESV (reference sequence). The CDR3 is 15 amino acids. V was pared by 5 bases and J by 0 bases, with 5 bases of the junction left unmatched. CDR3 nucleotides: TGTGCCAGCAGCCTAGGGGACAGGACTAACTATGGCTACACCTTC. This codes for CASSLGDRTNYGYTF.

The DNA of the CDR3 is TGTGCCAGCACCTCCGGGACTAGCGGTTACAATGAGCAGTTCTTC. It codes for CASTSGTSGYNEQFF. The chain uses TRBV27 and TRBJ2-1, with 11 nucleotides matching TRBD2. CDR1 and CDR2 from the germline V gene are MNHEY and SMNVEV (reference sequence). J lost 4 bases, V lost 7 bases, and 6 bases had no gene match. The CDR3 spans 15 residues.

The chain is built from TRBV7-2 and TRBJ2-7; 7 bases map to TRBD1. From germline, CDR1 is SGHTA and CDR2 FQGNSA. The CDR3 has 15 residues. V lost 5 bases to trimming and J lost 8 bases; unmatched junction nucleotides: 15. In DNA form, the CDR3 reads TGTGCCAGCAGCGCGCCGGGACAGATACTACCACAGCAGTACTTC. Protein sequence: CASSAPGQILPQQYF.

This chain joins TRBV10-1 and TRBJ2-6; 10 bases map to TRBD1. With 5 bases clipped from V and 0 bases from J, the junction kept 10 bases outside the gene matches. The CDR3 is 19 residues long. Germline values: CDR1 WNHNN, CDR2 SYGVQD (reference sequence). CDR3 bases: TGCGCCAGCAGTATACGGACAGGGGGAAAGCCCTCTGGGGCCAACGTCCTGACTTTC. Its translation is CASSIRTGGKPSGANVLTF.